The TCR beta chain described here comes from a study of response to subunit inactivated influenza vaccine listed by TCRdb under 2018. General notes on the study: The study used deep quantitative T cell receptor repertoire profiling to track responses to a trivalent subunit inactivated influenza vaccine. Broader findings and caveats from the paper: According to the authors, only a limited number of new T cells may be recruited by each seasonal influenza vaccination.

Its CDR3 holds 14 amino acids, cysteine through phenylalanine. The only DNA kept is the CDR3, 42 bases in frame from the first base. The germline V gene specifies LGHNA as CDR1 and YSLEER as CDR2. Between the V and J ends, shortened by 1 base and 8 bases respectively, the junction contains 14 bases. About this clonotype itself: Its recognized antigen is unknown. Base qualities are missing; no much larger clone stands one base away.

To prepare the library, RT-PCR was applied. The sample was run on an Illumina HiSeq 2500. TCRdb handled the public reads itself, with Q25 trimming in fastp and clone calling in MiXCR, and kept productive beta chains. Entries that share a CDR3 protein sequence are merged under the most common genes and DNA. The sample profile shows 530,000 or so distinct CDR3 sequences; about 25% of them were found once. The biggest ten clones account for under 2.5% of the sample. This TCR came from a man in his fifties or sixties who received an inactivated influenza vaccine. Donor details come from another sample of the same person, matched by shared clones. The chain is encoded by TRBV4-3 joined to TRBJ1-2; a weak D assignment points to TRBD1 (5 bases agree). Sample: CD4+ T cells sorted from PBMCs, taken roughly 5 days after vaccination. The sequenced DNA: TGCGCCAGCAGCCAAGCAGGGCAGTCTCGGGGCTACACCTTC. Translated, this is CASSQAGQSRGYTF.